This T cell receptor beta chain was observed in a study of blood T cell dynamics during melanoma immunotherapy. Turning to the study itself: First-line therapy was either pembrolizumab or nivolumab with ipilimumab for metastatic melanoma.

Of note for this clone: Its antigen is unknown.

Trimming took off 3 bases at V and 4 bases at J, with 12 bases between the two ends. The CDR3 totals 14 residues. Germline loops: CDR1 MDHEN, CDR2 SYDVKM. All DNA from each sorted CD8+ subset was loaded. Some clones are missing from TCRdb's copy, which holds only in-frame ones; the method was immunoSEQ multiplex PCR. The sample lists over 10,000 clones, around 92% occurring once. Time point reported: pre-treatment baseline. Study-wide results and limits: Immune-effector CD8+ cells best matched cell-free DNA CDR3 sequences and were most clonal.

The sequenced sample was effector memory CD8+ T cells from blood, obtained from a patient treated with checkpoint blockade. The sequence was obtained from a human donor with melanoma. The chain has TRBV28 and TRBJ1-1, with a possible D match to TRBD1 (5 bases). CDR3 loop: CASSFRDSGTEAFF. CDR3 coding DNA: TGTGCCAGCAGTTTCCGGGACTCTGGCACTGAAGCTTTCTTT. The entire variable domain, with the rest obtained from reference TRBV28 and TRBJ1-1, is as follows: DVKVTQSSRYLVKRTGEKVFLECVQDMDHENMFWYRQDPGLGLRLIYFSYDVKMKEKGDIPEGYSVSREKKERFSLILESASTNQTSMYLCASSFRDSGTEAFFGQGTRLTVV.